This TCR beta chain was retrieved from a study of shared clonotypes between healthy human individuals. TCRdb's copy holds only in-frame clones and misses some; the assay was immunoSEQ multiplex PCR. The table records roughly 1.5 million clones, 95% to 99% of them present only once. CD4+ cell separation produced CD45RA+ naive and CD45RA-negative memory subsets. The CDR3 has 16 residues. The V gene lost 1 base and the J gene lost 3 bases, with 13 bases spanning the gap. Germline V gene data show CDR1 as SGHDT and CDR2 as YYEEEE. This chain connects TRBV5-6 to TRBJ2-2; D uncertain. The clonotype originates from a man younger than 40 in good health. Sequenced: naive CD4+ T cells sorted from blood. Subset in this sample: CD45RA+ positively selected. CDR3 sequence reads: CASSLFGEGYTGELFF. The CDR3 DNA sequence: TGTGCCAGCAGCTTGTTCGGCGAAGGGTACACCGGGGAGCTGTTTTTT.